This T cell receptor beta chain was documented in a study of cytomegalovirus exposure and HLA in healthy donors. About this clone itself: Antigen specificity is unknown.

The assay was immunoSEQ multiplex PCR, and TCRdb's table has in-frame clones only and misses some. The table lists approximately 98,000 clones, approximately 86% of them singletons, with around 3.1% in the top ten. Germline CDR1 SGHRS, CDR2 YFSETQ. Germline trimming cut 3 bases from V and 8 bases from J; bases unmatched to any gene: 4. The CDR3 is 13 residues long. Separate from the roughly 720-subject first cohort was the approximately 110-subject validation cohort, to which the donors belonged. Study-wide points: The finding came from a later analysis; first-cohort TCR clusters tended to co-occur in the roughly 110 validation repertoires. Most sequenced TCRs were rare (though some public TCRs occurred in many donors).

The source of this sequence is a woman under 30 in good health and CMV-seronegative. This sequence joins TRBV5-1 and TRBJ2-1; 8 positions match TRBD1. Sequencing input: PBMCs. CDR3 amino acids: CASSWTGTYEQFF. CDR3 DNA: TGCGCCAGCAGCTGGACAGGGACGTATGAGCAGTTCTTC.